A selection of T cell receptor beta chains follows, all from one sample in a study of blood T cells in healthy people across ages. TCRdb processed the 5' RACE reads anew with MiXCR; each CDR3 protein has one entry. The data hold hundreds of thousands of distinct CDR3 sequences, with roughly 48% observed a single time. Sequencing was carried out using blood. The receptors originated from a man aged 80 or over in good health. Each CDR3 is given without its conserved first and last residue. Fields, in order: J gene, V gene, clone size, CDR3 protein. Some rows mark clone size as missing; the rest say once, few, many or name a class of expanded clone.

J: TRBJ2-6; V: TRBV7-9; size: -; CDR3: ASSLSSSGANVLT
J: TRBJ2-1; V: TRBV7-3; size: -; CDR3: ASSPKLAGVYNEQF
J: TRBJ1-5; V: TRBV7-2; size: -; CDR3: ASSLLGGGSNQPQH
J: TRBJ2-2; V: TRBV5-1; size: -; CDR3: ASSVTSGGHTGELF
J: TRBJ2-1; V: TRBV7-2; size: -; CDR3: ASSPLAFNEQF
J: TRBJ2-7; V: TRBV6-1; size: many; CDR3: ASSDNYREQY
J: TRBJ2-3; V: TRBV9; size: -; CDR3: ASSVAGTGATRDTQY
J: TRBJ2-7; V: TRBV20-1; size: few; CDR3: SARNLTALKVHEQY
J: TRBJ1-6; V: TRBV4-2; size: -; CDR3: ASNQDFSPLH
J: TRBJ1-5; V: TRBV25-1; size: -; CDR3: ASSGQGVYQPQH
J: TRBJ1-2; V: TRBV6-5; size: many; CDR3: ASSSRGHGYT
J: TRBJ2-1; V: TRBV7-2; size: -; CDR3: ASSSALGSLGARQF
J: -; V: TRBV5-1; size: -; CDR3: ASSLEPGNSYEQY
J: TRBJ1-2; V: TRBV7-9; size: -; CDR3: ASSPTGGDYGYT
J: TRBJ2-7; V: TRBV29-1; size: -; CDR3: SGPAPYYNEQY
J: TRBJ1-2; V: TRBV5-1; size: once; CDR3: ASILGQPSGYT
J: TRBJ2-7; V: TRBV29-1; size: -; CDR3: SARRTGGEDEQY
J: TRBJ1-2; V: TRBV6-9; size: -; CDR3: ASSPTPGPTDNYGYT
J: TRBJ2-1; V: TRBV4-3; size: few; CDR3: ASSARSSEDVQF
J: TRBJ2-3; V: TRBV7-2; size: -; CDR3: ASSNRRGGPDTQY
J: TRBJ2-2; V: TRBV29-1; size: few; CDR3: SVVGQTGGELF
J: TRBJ1-1; V: TRBV20-1; size: few; CDR3: SAYWEGRNTEAF
J: TRBJ2-5; V: TRBV20-1; size: few; CDR3: SADRDTQETQY
J: TRBJ2-1; V: TRBV27; size: few; CDR3: ASSDSGSFNNEQF
J: TRBJ2-3; V: TRBV4-1; size: few; CDR3: ASRQGQGGTDTQY
J: TRBJ2-1; V: TRBV20-1; size: -; CDR3: SASPAGNYNEQF
J: TRBJ2-5; V: TRBV5-1; size: -; CDR3: ASRYNVARQETQY
J: TRBJ2-1; V: TRBV6-5; size: few; CDR3: ASSYSPQVRIYFAHEQF
J: TRBJ2-3; V: TRBV9; size: -; CDR3: ASSFRTGESTDTQY
J: TRBJ2-3; V: TRBV7-3; size: -; CDR3: ASSGWGAGTDTQY
J: -; V: TRBV6-5; size: -; CDR3: ASSYSTTRGAHEYEQY
J: -; V: TRBV28; size: -; CDR3: ASSSPPEGYEQY
J: -; V: TRBV2; size: -; CDR3: ASSADGGGNEQY
J: TRBJ2-1; V: TRBV7-2; size: -; CDR3: ASIVYNEQF
J: TRBJ2-3; V: TRBV5-1; size: few; CDR3: ASSVGGTSVSDTQY
J: TRBJ2-3; V: TRBV7-2; size: -; CDR3: ASSLVWGAADTQY
J: -; V: TRBV12-3/TRBV12-4; size: -; CDR3: ASSLARGTETQY
J: TRBJ2-5; V: TRBV6-1; size: -; CDR3: ASSDSRREGRSY
J: TRBJ2-1; V: TRBV5-8; size: few; CDR3: ASSLFRLAGGEQF
J: TRBJ1-5; V: TRBV3-1; size: -; CDR3: ASSHSEGGTQH
J: TRBJ2-7; V: TRBV2; size: few; CDR3: ASSADRTYEQY
J: TRBJ1-2; V: TRBV27; size: once; CDR3: ASSLKREAVYGCT
J: TRBJ2-5; V: TRBV18; size: -; CDR3: ASSPGDAQETQY
J: TRBJ2-4; V: TRBV28; size: few; CDR3: ASKGENKNIQY
J: TRBJ2-7; V: TRBV28; size: -; CDR3: ASTELGSEQY
J: TRBJ1-2; V: TRBV5-1; size: -; CDR3: ASGNQGPNGYT
J: TRBJ2-5; V: TRBV7-2; size: -; CDR3: ASSLDSGRAGETQY
J: -; V: TRBV20-1; size: -; CDR3: SALSGTGAEAVEQY
J: TRBJ2-4; V: TRBV20-1; size: -; CDR3: SAQQGTAKNIQY
J: TRBJ1-1; V: TRBV6-5; size: -; CDR3: ASFRVGEAF
J: TRBJ1-5; V: TRBV7-2; size: -; CDR3: ASSLTGALNQPQH
J: TRBJ2-7; V: TRBV6-2/TRBV6-3; size: -; CDR3: ASSPSGYSYEQY